A selection of T cell receptor beta chains follows, all from one sample in a study of cytomegalovirus exposure and HLA in healthy donors. Method: immunoSEQ multiplex PCR; TCRdb's copy keeps in-frame clones and lacks some. Here the sample spans about 150,000 clones, approximately 79% being singletons. Sequencing input: PBMCs. These TCRs come from a man between 18 and 29 years old in good health and CMV-seropositive. Both conserved end residues are part of each CDR3. The D gene is left open where the match is weak. For some rows the clone size is stated as once, few or many, or as a class when expanded; others skip it.

d_gene,abundance,j_gene,v_gene,CDR3aa,CDR3nt
TRBD1,few,TRBJ1-4,TRBV5-1,CASSLGTGANEKLFF,TGCGCCAGCAGCCTTGGGACAGGTGCTAATGAAAAACTGTTTTTT
.,.,TRBJ2-2,TRBV19,CASSSWGLGELFF,TGTGCCAGTAGTTCATGGGGACTCGGGGAGCTGTTTTTT
TRBD1,.,TRBJ2-7,TRBV27,CASSAGTGSYEQYF,TGTGCCAGCAGTGCCGGGACAGGGAGCTACGAGCAGTACTTC
TRBD2,once,TRBJ2-7,TRBV30,CAWRTGLAGLYEQYF,TGTGCCTGGAGAACGGGACTAGCGGGATTGTACGAGCAGTACTTC
.,.,TRBJ1-2,TRBV4-2,CASSQDTGGHYGYTF,TGTGCCAGCAGCCAAGATACGGGAGGGCACTATGGCTACACCTTC
TRBD1,.,TRBJ1-1,TRBV19,CASSMVGTGNTEAFF,TGTGCCAGTAGTATGGTAGGGACAGGGAACACTGAAGCTTTCTTT
.,.,TRBJ1-4,TRBV7-9,CASSLQTSPIPANEKLFF,TGTGCCAGCAGCTTACAGACTAGCCCAATCCCAGCTAATGAAAAACTGTTTTTT
.,once,TRBJ2-1,TRBV7-2,CASSLTHNEQFF,TGTGCCAGCAGTCTGACTCACAATGAGCAGTTCTTC
TRBD1,.,TRBJ1-4,TRBV2,CASSFPADRFKEVSEKLFF,TGTGCCAGCAGTTTCCCGGCGGACAGGTTTAAGGAGGTTTCTGAAAAACTGTTTTTT
.,.,TRBJ1-2,TRBV7-9,CASSLGVAGEYGYTF,TGTGCCAGCAGCTTAGGTGTCGCAGGGGAGTATGGCTACACCTTC
.,.,TRBJ2-1,TRBV7-2,CASSVDRAGTKVGNEQFF,TGTGCCAGCAGCGTGGACAGAGCCGGGACTAAGGTAGGAAATGAGCAGTTCTTC
TRBD2,few,TRBJ2-3,TRBV6-4,CASSDSLAGADTQYF,TGTGCCAGCAGTGACTCACTAGCGGGAGCAGATACGCAGTATTTT
TRBD2,.,TRBJ2-1,TRBV27,CASRAGTSNINEQFF,TGTGCCAGCAGGGCCGGGACTAGCAATATCAATGAGCAGTTCTTC
TRBD1,.,TRBJ2-7,TRBV5-4,CASSPPGTAFYEQYF,TGTGCCAGCAGCCCCCCCGGGACAGCATTCTACGAGCAGTACTTC
TRBD2,few,TRBJ2-1,TRBV15,CATSRGIAGTWDLYNEQFF,TGTGCCACCAGCAGAGGAATAGCGGGAACTTGGGACCTCTACAATGAGCAGTTCTTC
.,.,TRBJ2-3,TRBV7-2,CASSRGGAGTDTQYF,TGTGCCAGCAGCCGCGGTGGGGCGGGCACAGATACGCAGTATTTT
.,.,TRBJ1-6,TRBV6-5,CASSSTGSSYNSPLHF,TGTGCCAGCAGTTCAACAGGGAGCTCCTATAATTCACCCCTCCACTTT
TRBD1,.,TRBJ2-7,TRBV5-6,CASSSMTGINEQYF,TGTGCCAGCAGCTCGATGACAGGGATCAACGAGCAGTACTTC
.,.,TRBJ2-2,TRBV6-4,CASSDYSGELFF,TGTGCCAGCAGTGATTACTCCGGGGAGCTGTTTTTT
.,.,TRBJ1-2,TRBV10-3,CAIRKAGDDYGYTF,TGTGCCATCAGGAAAGCGGGGGACGACTATGGCTACACCTTC
TRBD1,.,TRBJ1-6,TRBV15,CATSRLRTGPLHF,TGTGCCACCAGCAGGTTGAGGACAGGGCCCCTCCACTTT
.,.,TRBJ1-1,TRBV18,CASSTNKNTEAFF,TGTGCCAGCTCAACCAACAAGAACACTGAAGCTTTCTTT